The present T cell receptor beta chain was sequenced within a study of blood T cell repertoires in COVID-19. Across the whole study: Italy, Spain and the United States were the sources of the convalescent and acute COVID-19 samples. Sources were T cells, B-cell-depleted T cells, or PBMCs; the material itself was cDNA or gDNA.

In the original workflow: Reference gene primer amplification gave estimated nucleated cell counts. The method was immunoSEQ multiplex PCR; TCRdb's version includes in-frame clones alone and lacks a portion of them. V and J calls and clone size follow that table, whereas D and trimming were derived from the DNA. The sample lists 250,000 or so clones; around 90% were seen once. CDR1 and CDR2 (germline): LNHDA, SQIVND (reference sequence). Trimming took 6 bases from V and 7 from J; bases not matched to a gene: 8. The CDR3 has 14 amino acids. Followed longitudinally, the Seattle patients had been enrolled during active infection.

Sequencing was done on a sample of peripheral blood. This receptor was taken from a woman in her sixties or seventies with COVID-19, enrolled during active disease. V gene TRBV19 combines with J gene TRBJ1-2; 10 bases are a match to TRBD1. CDR3: CASRSDRGFSGYTF. The CDR3 DNA is TGTGCCAGTAGATCGGACAGGGGGTTTAGTGGCTACACCTTC.